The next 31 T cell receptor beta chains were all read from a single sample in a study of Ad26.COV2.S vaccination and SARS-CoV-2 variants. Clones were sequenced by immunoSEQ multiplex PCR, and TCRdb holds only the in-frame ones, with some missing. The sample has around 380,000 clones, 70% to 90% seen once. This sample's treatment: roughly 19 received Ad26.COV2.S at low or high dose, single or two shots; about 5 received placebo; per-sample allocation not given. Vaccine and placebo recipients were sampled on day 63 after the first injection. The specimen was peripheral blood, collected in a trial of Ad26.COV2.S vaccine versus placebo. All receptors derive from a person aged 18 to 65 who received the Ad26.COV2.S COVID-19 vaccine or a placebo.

CDR3 loop: CASSEGHSNQPQHF. The CDR3 DNA sequence: TGTGCCAGCAGTGAAGGACACTCCAATCAGCCCCAGCATTTT. This sequence joins TRBV2 and TRBJ1-5; no clear D gene. V was pared by 1 base and J by 3 bases, with 7 bases between. Germline lookup yields CDR1 SNHLY and CDR2 FYNNEI. The CDR3 has 14 amino acids.

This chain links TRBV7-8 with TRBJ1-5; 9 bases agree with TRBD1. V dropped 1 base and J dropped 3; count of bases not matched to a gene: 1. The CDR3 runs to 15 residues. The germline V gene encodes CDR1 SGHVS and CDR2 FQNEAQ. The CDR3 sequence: CASSLGDRDNQPQHF. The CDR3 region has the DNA TGTGCCAGCAGCTTAGGGGACAGGGACAATCAGCCCCAGCATTTT.

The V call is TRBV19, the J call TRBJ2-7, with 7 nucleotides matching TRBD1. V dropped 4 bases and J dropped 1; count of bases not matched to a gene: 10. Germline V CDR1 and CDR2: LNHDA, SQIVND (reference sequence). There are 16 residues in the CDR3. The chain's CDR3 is CASSTPTGTESYEQYF. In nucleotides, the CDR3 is TGTGCCAGTAGTACCCCGACCGGGACAGAGTCCTACGAGCAGTACTTC.

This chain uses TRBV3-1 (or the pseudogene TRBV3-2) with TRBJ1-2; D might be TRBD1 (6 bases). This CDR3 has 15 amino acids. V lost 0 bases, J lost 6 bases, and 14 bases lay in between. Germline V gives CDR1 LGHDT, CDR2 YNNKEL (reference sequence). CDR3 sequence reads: CASSQDWRNRDGYTF. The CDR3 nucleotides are TGTGCCAGCAGCCAAGATTGGCGGAACAGGGATGGCTACACCTTC.

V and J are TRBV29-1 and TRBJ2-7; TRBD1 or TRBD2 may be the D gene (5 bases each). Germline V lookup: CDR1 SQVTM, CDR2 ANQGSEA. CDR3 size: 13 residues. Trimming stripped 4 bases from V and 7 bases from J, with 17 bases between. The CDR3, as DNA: TGCAGCGTTGCGCCGGGACCAGCCAGGGAGCAGTACTTC. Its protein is CSVAPGPAREQYF.

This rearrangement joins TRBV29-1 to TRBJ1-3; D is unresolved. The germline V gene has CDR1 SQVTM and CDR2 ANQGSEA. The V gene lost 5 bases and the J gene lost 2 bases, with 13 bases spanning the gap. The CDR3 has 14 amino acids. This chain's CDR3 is CSVHVGITGNTIYF. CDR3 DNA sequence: TGCAGCGTTCATGTTGGGATAACTGGAAACACCATATATTTT.

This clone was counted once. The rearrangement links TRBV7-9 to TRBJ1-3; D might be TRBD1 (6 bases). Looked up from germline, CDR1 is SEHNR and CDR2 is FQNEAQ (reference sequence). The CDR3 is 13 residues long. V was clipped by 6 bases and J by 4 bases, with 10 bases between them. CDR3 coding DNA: TGTGCCAGCAGAGGGGGAATGGGAAACACCATATATTTT. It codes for CASRGGMGNTIYF.

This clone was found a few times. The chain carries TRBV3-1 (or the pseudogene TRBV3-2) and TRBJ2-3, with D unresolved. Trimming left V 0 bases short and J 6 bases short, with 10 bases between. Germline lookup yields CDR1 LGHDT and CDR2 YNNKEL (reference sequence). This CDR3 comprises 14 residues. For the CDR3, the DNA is TGTGCCAGCAGCCAAGACAAGAGATTGGATACGCAGTATTTT. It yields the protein CASSQDKRLDTQYF.

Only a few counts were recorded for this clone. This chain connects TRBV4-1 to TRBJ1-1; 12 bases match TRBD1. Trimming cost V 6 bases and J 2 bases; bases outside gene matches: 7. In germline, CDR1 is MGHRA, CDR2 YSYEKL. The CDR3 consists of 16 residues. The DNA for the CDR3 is TGCGCCAGCAGAGTTGGGACAGGGGGCTTAAACACTGAAGCTTTCTTT. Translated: CASRVGTGGLNTEAFF.

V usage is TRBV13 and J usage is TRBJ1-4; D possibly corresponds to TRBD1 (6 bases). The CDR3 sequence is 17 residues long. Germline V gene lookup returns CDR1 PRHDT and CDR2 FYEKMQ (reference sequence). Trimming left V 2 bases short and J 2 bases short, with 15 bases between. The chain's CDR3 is CASSLSRRGLTNEKLFF. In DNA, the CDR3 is TGTGCCAGCAGCTTATCTAGGAGGGGGTTGACTAATGAAAAACTGTTTTTT.

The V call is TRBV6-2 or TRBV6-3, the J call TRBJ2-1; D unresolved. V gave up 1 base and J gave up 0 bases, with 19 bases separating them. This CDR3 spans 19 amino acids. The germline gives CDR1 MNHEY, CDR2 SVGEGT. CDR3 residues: CASSYLGLARQSSYNEQFF. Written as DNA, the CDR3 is TGTGCCAGCAGTTACTTAGGTCTGGCCCGCCAGAGCTCCTACAATGAGCAGTTCTTC.

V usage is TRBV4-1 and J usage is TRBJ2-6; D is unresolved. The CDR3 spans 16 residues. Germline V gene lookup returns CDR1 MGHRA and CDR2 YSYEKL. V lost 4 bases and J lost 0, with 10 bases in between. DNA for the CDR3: TGCGCCAGCAGCCCCTGGGCTGGCTCTGGGGCCAACGTCCTGACTTTC. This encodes CASSPWAGSGANVLTF.

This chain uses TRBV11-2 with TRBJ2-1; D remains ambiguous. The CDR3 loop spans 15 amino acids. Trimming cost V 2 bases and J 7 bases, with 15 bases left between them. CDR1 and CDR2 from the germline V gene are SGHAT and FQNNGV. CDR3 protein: CASSLSRLLVNEQFF. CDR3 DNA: TGTGCCAGCAGCTTAAGTAGGCTCCTCGTGAATGAGCAGTTCTTC.

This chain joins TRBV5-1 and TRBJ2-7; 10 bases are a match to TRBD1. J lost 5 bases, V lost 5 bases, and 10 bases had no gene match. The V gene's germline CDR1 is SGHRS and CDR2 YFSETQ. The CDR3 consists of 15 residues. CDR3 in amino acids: CASRQNDRGRDEQYF. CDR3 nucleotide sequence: TGCGCCAGCAGACAAAACGACAGGGGGCGGGACGAGCAGTACTTC.

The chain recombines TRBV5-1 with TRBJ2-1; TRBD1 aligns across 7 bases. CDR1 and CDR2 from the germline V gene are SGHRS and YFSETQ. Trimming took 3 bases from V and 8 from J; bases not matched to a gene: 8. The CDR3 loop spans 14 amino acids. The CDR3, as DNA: TGCGCCAGCAGCTCGACAGGGTACTTGGATGAGCAGTTCTTC. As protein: CASSSTGYLDEQFF. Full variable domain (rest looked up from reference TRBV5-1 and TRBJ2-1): KAGVTQTPRYLIKTRGQQVTLSCSPISGHRSVSWYQQTPGQGLQFLFEYFSETQRNKGNFPGRFSGRQFSNSRSEMNVSTLELGDSALYLCASSSTGYLDEQFFGPGTRLTVL.

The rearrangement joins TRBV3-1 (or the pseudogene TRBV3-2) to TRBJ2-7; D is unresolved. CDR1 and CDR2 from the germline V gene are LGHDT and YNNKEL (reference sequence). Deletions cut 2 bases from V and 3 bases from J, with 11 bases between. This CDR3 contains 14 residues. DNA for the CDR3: TGTGCCAGCAGCCAATTTACTGGATACTACGAGCAGTACTTC. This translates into CASSQFTGYYEQYF.

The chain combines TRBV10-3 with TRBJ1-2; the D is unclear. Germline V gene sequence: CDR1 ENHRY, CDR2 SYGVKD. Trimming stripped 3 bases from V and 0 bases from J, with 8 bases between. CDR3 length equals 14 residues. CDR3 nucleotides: TGTGCCATCAGTGAAACTGCAGCTAACTATGGCTACACCTTC. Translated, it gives CAISETAANYGYTF.

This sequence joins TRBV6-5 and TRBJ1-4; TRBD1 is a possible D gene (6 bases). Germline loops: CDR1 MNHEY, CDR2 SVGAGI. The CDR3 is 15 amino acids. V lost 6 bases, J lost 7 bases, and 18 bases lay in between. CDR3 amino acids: CASSPRRGGTEKLFF. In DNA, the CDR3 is TGTGCCAGCAGCCCACGGAGAGGGGGGACTGAAAAACTGTTTTTT.

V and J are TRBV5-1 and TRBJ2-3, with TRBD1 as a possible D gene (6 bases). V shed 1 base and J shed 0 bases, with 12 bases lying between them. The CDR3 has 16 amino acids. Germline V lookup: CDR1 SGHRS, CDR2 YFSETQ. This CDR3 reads CASSLTFRGSTDTQYF. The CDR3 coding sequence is TGCGCCAGCAGCTTGACCTTCAGGGGAAGCACAGATACGCAGTATTTT.

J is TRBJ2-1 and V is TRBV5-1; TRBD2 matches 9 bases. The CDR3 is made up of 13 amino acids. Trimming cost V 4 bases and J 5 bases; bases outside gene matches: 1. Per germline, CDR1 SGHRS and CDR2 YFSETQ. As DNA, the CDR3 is TGCGCCAGCAGCCCTAGCGGGAACAATGAGCAGTTCTTC. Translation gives CASSPSGNNEQFF.

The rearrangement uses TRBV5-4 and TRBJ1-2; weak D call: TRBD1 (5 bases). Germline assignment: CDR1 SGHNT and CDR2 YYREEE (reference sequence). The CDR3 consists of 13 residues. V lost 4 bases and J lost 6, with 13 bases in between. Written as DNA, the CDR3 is TGTGCCAGCAGCCCGTGGGGGACGGATGGCTACACCTTC. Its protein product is CASSPWGTDGYTF.

CDR3 residues: CATSSKPGQGNEQYF. The CDR3 bases are TGTGCCACCAGCAGTAAACCGGGACAGGGCAACGAGCAGTACTTC. The rearrangement joins TRBV15 to TRBJ2-7, with 9 positions matching TRBD1. Germline V lookup: CDR1 LNHNV, CDR2 YYDKDF (reference sequence). V lost 3 bases, J lost 5 bases, and 8 bases stayed unmatched. The CDR3 has 15 amino acids.

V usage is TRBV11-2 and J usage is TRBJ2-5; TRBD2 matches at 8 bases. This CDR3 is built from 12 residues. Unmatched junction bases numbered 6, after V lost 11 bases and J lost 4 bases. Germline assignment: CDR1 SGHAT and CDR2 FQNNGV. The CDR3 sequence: CASRGGGETQYF. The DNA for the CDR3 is TGTGCCTCACGGGGGGGCGGAGAGACCCAGTACTTC.

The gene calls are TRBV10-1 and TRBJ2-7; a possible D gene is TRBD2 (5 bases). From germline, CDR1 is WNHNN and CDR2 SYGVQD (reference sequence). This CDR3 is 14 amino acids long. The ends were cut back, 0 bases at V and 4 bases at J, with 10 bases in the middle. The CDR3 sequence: CASSESGNGYEQYF. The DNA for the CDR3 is TGCGCCAGCAGTGAGTCCGGGAACGGATACGAGCAGTACTTC.

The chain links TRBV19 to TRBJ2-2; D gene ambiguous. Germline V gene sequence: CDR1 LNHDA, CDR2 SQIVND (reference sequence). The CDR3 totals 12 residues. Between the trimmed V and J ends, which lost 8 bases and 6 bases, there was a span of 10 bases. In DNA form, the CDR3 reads TGTGCCAGTCGAACCTTCCCCGGGGAGCTGTTTTTT. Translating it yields CASRTFPGELFF.

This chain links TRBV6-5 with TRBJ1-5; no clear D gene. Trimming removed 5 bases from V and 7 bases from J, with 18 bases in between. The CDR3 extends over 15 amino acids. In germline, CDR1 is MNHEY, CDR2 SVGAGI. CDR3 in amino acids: CASSNQLGSGQPQHF. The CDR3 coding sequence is TGTGCCAGCAGTAATCAGTTGGGGTCCGGGCAGCCCCAGCATTTT.

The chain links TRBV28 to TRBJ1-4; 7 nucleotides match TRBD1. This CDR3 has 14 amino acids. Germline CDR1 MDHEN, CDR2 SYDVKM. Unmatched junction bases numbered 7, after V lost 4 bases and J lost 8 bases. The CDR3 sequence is CASSSSQGQEKLFF. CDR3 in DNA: TGTGCCAGCAGTTCCTCACAGGGGCAAGAAAAACTGTTTTTT.

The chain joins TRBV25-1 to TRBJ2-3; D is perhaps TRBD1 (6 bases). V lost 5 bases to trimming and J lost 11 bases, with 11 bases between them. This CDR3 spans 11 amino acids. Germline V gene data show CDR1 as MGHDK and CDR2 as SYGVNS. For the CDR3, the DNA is TGTGCCAGCAGTTCAGGGGTGTGGCAGTATTTT. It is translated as CASSSGVWQYF. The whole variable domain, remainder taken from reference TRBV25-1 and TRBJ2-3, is EADIYQTPRYLVIGTGKKITLECSQTMGHDKMYWYQQDPGMELHLIHYSYGVNSTEKGDLSSESTVSRIRTEHFPLTLESARPSHTSQYLCASSSGVWQYFGPGTRLTVL.

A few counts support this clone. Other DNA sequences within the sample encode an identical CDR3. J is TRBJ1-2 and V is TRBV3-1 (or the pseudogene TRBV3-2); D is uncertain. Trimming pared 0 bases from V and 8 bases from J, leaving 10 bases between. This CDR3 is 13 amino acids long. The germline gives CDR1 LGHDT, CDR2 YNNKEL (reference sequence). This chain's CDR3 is CASSQDLVGGYTF. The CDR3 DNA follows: TGTGCCAGCAGCCAAGATCTAGTTGGAGGCTACACCTTC.

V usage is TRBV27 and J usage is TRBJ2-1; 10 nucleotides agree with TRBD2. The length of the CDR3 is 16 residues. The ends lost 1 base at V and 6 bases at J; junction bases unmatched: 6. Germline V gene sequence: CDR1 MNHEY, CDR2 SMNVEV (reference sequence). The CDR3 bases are TGTGCCAGCAGTTTATGGCAGCGGGGGGGTCTCAATGAGCAGTTCTTC. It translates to CASSLWQRGGLNEQFF.

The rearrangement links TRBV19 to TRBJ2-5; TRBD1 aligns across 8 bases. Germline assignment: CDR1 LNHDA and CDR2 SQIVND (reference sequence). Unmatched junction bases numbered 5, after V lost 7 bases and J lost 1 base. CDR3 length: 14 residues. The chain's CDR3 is CASTPGQGQETQYF. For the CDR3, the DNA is TGTGCCAGTACCCCAGGACAGGGCCAAGAGACCCAGTACTTC.